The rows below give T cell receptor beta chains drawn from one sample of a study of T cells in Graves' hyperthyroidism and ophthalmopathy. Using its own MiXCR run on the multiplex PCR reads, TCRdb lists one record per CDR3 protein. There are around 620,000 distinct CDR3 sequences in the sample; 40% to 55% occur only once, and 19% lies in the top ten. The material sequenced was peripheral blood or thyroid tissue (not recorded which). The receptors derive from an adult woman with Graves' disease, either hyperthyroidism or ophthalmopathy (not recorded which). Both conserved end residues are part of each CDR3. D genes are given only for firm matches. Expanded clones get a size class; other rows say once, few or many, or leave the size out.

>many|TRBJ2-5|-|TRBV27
CASSLSGFSETQYF
TGTGCCAGCAGTTTATCAGGATTTTCCGAGACCCAGTACTTC
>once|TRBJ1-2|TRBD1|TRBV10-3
CAIRKTGTGYGYTF
TGTGCCATCAGAAAGACAGGGACCGGGTATGGCTACACCTTC
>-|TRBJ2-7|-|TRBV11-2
CASSFGPSPLNEQYF
TGTGCCAGCAGCTTCGGACCCTCCCCGCTTAACGAGCAGTACTTC
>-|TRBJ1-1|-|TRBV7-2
CASILGLSNTEAFF
TGTGCCAGCATCTTAGGTCTGTCGAACACTGAAGCTTTCTTT
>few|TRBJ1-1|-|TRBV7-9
CASRRGKENTEAFF
TGTGCCAGCAGGCGGGGGAAAGAGAACACTGAAGCTTTCTTT
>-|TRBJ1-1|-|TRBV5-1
CASSWTGTEHEAFF
TGCGCCAGCAGCTGGACGGGGACGGAACATGAAGCTTTCTTT
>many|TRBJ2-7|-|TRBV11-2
CASSRRGLPDEQYF
TGTGCCAGCAGCCGCCGGGGACTCCCTGACGAGCAGTACTTC
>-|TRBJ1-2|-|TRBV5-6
CASSAGRQSYGYTF
TGTGCCAGCAGCGCCGGGAGGCAGTCCTATGGCTACACCTTC
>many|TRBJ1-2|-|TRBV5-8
CASSPLPETYGYTF
TGTGCCAGCAGCCCTCTCCCTGAGACCTATGGCTACACCTTC
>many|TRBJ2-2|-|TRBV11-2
CASTPDDFYTGELFF
TGTGCCAGCACCCCGGACGACTTCTACACCGGGGAGCTGTTTTTT
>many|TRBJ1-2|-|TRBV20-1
CSPPTWGPRTF
TGCAGCCCCCCGACATGGGGGCCGCGCACCTTC
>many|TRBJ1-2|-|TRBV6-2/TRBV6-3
CASSYSAYRSRYTF
TGTGCCAGCAGTTACTCGGCCTATCGGAGCCGCTACACCTTC
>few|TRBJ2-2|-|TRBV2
CASSDPARNTGELFF
TGTGCCAGCAGTGATCCCGCTCGGAACACCGGGGAGCTGTTTTTT
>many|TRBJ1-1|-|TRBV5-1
CASSLGTGGMNTEAFF
TGCGCCAGCAGCTTGGGAACAGGTGGGATGAACACTGAAGCTTTCTTT
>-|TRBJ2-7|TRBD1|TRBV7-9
CASSPQGAAGELYF
TGTGCCAGCAGCCCACAGGGGGCGGCCGGGGAGCTGTACTTC
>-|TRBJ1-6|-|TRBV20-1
CSASGGVSSPLHF
TGCAGTGCTAGCGGGGGTGTTAGCTCACCCCTCCACTTT
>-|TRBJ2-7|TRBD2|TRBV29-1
CSVESSGTSYEQYF
TGCAGCGTTGAATCTAGCGGGACTTCCTACGAGCAGTACTTC
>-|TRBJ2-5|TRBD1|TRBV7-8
CASSPRDRKF
TGTGCCAGCAGCCCCCGGGACAGGAAATTC
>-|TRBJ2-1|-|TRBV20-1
CSASGPSYNEQFF
TGCAGTGCTAGCGGACCCTCCTACAATGAGCAGTTCTTC
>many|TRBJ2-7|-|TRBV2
CASRVGGTSYEQYF
TGTGCCAGCAGAGTGGGGGGAACCTCATACGAGCAGTACTTC
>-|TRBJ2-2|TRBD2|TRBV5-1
CASSGTSGDFTGELFF
TGCGCCAGCAGCGGGACTAGCGGGGATTTTACCGGGGAGCTGTTTTTT
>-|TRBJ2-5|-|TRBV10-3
CASSYAGAQETQYF
TGTGCCAGCAGTTACGCGGGGGCCCAAGAGACCCAGTACTTC
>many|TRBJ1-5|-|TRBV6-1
CASSEAAGVGNQPQHF
TGTGCCAGCAGTGAAGCTGCGGGGGTGGGCAATCAGCCCCAGCATTTT
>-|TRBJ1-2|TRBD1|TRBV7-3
CASSWDRVETKDYGYTF
TGTGCCAGCAGCTGGGACAGGGTTGAAACGAAAGACTATGGCTACACCTTC
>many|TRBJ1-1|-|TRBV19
CASTSIGARVGAFF
TGTGCCAGTACCAGTATAGGAGCGAGGGTCGGAGCTTTCTTT
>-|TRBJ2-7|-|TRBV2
CASIGQGVYEQYF
TGTGCCAGCATTGGCCAGGGAGTCTACGAGCAGTACTTC
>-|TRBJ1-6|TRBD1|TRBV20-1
CSAHGTEGSPLHF
TGCAGTGCTCACGGGACAGAGGGTTCACCCCTCCACTTT
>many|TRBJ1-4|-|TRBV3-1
CASSPYIGTNEKLFF
TGTGCCAGCAGCCCCTACATCGGAACTAATGAAAAACTGTTTTTT
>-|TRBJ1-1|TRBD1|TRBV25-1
CASVSSTGDTEAFF
TGTGCTAGCGTTTCCTCTACAGGGGACACTGAAGCTTTCTTT
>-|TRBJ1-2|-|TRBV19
CASSIQGNLLPYGYTF
TGTGCCAGTAGTATACAGGGAAACCTACTCCCCTATGGCTACACCTTC
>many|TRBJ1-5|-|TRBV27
CASSPGGRVHQPQHF
TGTGCCAGCAGTCCGGGAGGGAGGGTACATCAGCCCCAGCATTTT